The 11 T cell receptor beta chains given below trace back to one sample, sequenced in a study of CD8+ T cells in alopecia areata. Treatment indicated: oral pan-JAK inhibitor, 5-10 mg twice daily. Extraction and reverse transcription of RNA yielded cDNA as the sequencing template. Some clones are missing from TCRdb's copy, which holds only in-frame ones; the method was immunoSEQ multiplex PCR. The data contain some 210,000 clones, just over 65% of them singletons. This sample comprised CD4+ T cells sorted from blood, obtained between weeks 43 and 45, from a patient treated with tofacitinib. The receptors derive from a human donor with alopecia areata.

V usage is TRBV27 and J usage is TRBJ1-2; D unresolved. This CDR3 region has 15 residues. The V and J ends lost 1 base and 4 bases respectively, with 13 bases between them. Germline V CDR1 and CDR2: MNHEY, SMNVEV (reference sequence). For the CDR3, the DNA is TGTGCCAGCAGTTTATTTTCTCGCCAGCCCTATGGCTACACCTTC. Translated: CASSLFSRQPYGYTF.

The V and J genes are TRBV9 and TRBJ2-3; 9 bases line up with TRBD2. CDR3 length: 17 residues. Looked up from germline, CDR1 is SGDLS and CDR2 is YYNGEE. The ends lost 0 bases at V and 5 bases at J; junction bases unmatched: 10. This CDR3 is CASSVDPSGASIDTQYF. The CDR3 DNA follows: TGTGCCAGCAGCGTAGATCCTAGCGGGGCATCTATAGATACGCAGTATTTT.

This rearrangement joins TRBV27 to TRBJ1-2; 7 nucleotides agree with TRBD1. The ends lost 5 bases at V and 2 bases at J; junction bases unmatched: 11. CDR1 MNHEY and CDR2 SMNVEV come from the germline V gene (reference sequence). The CDR3 sequence is 16 residues long. The chain's CDR3 is CASSALSGQLNYGYTF. CDR3 coding DNA: TGTGCCAGCAGTGCTTTATCGGGACAGCTAAACTATGGCTACACCTTC.

This clone showed up just a few times. The CDR3 DNA reads TGTGCCAGCAGCGCCCGACAGGGAATCACCGGGGAGCTGTTTTTT. Amino acids: CASSARQGITGELFF. The V call is TRBV5-4, the J call TRBJ2-2; 7 nucleotides match TRBD1. Trimming cost V 4 bases and J 4 bases; bases outside gene matches: 7. The germline V gene has CDR1 SGHNT and CDR2 YYREEE (reference sequence). The CDR3 has 15 residues.

The chain has TRBV30 and TRBJ2-1; maybe TRBD2 (6 bases). The CDR3 contains 14 residues. The germline V gene encodes CDR1 GTSNPN and CDR2 SVGIG (reference sequence). V was pared by 6 bases and J by 11 bases, with 23 bases between. CDR3 loop: CACDNGAGEVKQFF. CDR3 DNA sequence: TGTGCCTGCGACAATGGGGCCGGGGAGGTCAAGCAGTTCTTC.

This clone showed up just a few times. CDR3 loop: CASEEVAYGYTF. DNA of the CDR3: TGTGCCAGCGAGGAGGTGGCCTATGGCTACACCTTC. V gene TRBV6-1 combines with J gene TRBJ1-2; D is unresolved. The CDR3 is 12 residues long. CDR1 and CDR2 (germline): MNHNS, SASEGT. V lost 8 bases and J lost 4, with 11 bases in between.

V gene TRBV29-1 combines with J gene TRBJ2-1; the D call may be TRBD1 or TRBD2 (5 bases each). This CDR3 is built from 15 residues. V lost 4 bases to trimming and J lost 0 bases, with 13 bases between them. Germline V gene sequence: CDR1 SQVTM, CDR2 ANQGSEA. In DNA, the CDR3 is TGCAGCGTTGCGGGGACCTATAGCTCCTACAATGAGCAGTTCTTC. Encoded protein: CSVAGTYSSYNEQFF.

The chain is built from TRBV15 and TRBJ1-4; D gene unclear. Trimming cost V 5 bases and J 1 base, with 8 bases left between them. Germline lookup yields CDR1 LNHNV and CDR2 YYDKDF (reference sequence). The CDR3 contains 14 residues. CDR3 in DNA: TGTGCCACCAGCCCCGGGAGAACTAATGAAAAACTGTTTTTT. This translates into CATSPGRTNEKLFF.

The rearrangement uses TRBV30 and TRBJ2-3, with TRBD1 as a possible D gene (5 bases). V was pared by 5 bases and J by 3 bases, with 15 bases between. The V gene's germline CDR1 is GTSNPN and CDR2 SVGIG (reference sequence). This CDR3 is 14 amino acids long. CDR3 nucleotide sequence: TGTGCCTGGGAAAAGGCAGGGATGACAGATACGCAGTATTTT. This gives the protein CAWEKAGMTDTQYF.

This clone was found a few times. DNA of the CDR3: TGCGCCAGCAGCCAACTCCAGGGGAAGAGCTCTGGGGCCAACGTCCTGACTTTC. Protein product: CASSQLQGKSSGANVLTF. This chain uses TRBV4-1 with TRBJ2-6; tentative D call: TRBD1 (6 bases). The V gene lost 2 bases and the J gene lost 0 bases, with 14 bases spanning the gap. Germline V gene data show CDR1 as MGHRA and CDR2 as YSYEKL. This CDR3 comprises 18 residues.

Worth noting for this clone: Other nucleotide sequences from this sample produce the same CDR3. The rearrangement links TRBV5-1 to TRBJ1-1; unclear D gene. In germline, CDR1 is SGHRS, CDR2 YFSETQ. The CDR3 covers 13 residues. Trimming removed 0 bases at V and 2 bases at J, with 5 bases between. The CDR3 nucleotides are TGCGCCAGCAGCTTGGCCGTTAACACTGAAGCTTTCTTT. Translation: CASSLAVNTEAFF.